One T cell receptor beta chain is described in this entry. The data were obtained in a study of identical twins. From the 5' RACE reads, TCRdb called clonotypes with MiXCR, one entry per CDR3 protein. The sample lists 450,000 to 650,000 distinct CDR3 sequences, approximately 14% occurring once. CDR1 is SQVTM, CDR2 ANQGSEA, per germline. The CDR3 is 13 residues long. Trimming removed 3 bases at V and 0 bases at J, with 8 bases between. These sequences were also reported in another study, on yellow fever vaccine responses in identical twins.

The V call is TRBV29-1, the J call TRBJ1-1; unclear D gene. Sequencing was carried out using CD4+ T cells sorted from blood. This TCR was recovered from a woman between 18 and 30 years old in good health. This chain's CDR3 is CSVDRSMNTEAFF. CDR3 bases: TGCAGCGTTGATCGGTCCATGAACACTGAAGCTTTCTTT.